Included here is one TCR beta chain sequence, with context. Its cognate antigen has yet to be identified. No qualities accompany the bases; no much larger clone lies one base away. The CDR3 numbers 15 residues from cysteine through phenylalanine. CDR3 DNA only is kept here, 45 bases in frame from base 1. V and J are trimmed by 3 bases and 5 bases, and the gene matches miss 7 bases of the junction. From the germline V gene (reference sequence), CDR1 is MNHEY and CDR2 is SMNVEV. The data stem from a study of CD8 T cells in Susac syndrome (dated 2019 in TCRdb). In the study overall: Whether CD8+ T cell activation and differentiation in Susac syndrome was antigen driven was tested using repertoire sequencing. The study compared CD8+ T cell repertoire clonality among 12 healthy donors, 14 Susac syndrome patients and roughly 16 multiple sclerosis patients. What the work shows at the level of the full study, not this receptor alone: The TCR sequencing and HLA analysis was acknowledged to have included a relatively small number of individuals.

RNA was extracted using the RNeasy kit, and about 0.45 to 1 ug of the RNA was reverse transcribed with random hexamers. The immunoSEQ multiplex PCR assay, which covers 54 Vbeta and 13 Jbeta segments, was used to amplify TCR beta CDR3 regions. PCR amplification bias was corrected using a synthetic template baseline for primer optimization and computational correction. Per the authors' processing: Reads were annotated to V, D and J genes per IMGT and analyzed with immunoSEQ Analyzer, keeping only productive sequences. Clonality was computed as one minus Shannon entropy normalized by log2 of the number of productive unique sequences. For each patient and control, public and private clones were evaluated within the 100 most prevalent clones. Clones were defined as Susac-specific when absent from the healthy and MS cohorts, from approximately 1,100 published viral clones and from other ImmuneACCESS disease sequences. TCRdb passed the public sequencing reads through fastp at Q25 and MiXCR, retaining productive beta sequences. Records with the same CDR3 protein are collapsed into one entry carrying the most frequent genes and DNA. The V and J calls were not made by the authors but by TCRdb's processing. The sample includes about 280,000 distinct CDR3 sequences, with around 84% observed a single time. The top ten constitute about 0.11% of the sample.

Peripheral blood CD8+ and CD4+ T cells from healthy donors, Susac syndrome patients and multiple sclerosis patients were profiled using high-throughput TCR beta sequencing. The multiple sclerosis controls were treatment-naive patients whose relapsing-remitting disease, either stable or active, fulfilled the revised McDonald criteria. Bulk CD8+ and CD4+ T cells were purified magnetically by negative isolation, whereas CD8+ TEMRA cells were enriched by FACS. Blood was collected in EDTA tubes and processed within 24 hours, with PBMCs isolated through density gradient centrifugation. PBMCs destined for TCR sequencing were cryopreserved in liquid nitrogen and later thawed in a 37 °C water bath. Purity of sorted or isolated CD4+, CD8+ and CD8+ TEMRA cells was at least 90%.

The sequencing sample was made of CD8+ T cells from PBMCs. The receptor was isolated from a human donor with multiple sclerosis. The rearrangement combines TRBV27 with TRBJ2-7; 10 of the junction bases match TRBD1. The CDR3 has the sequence CASSLGTGALDEQYF. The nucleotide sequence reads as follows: TGTGCCAGCAGTTTGGGGACAGGGGCCTTGGACGAGCAGTACTTC.